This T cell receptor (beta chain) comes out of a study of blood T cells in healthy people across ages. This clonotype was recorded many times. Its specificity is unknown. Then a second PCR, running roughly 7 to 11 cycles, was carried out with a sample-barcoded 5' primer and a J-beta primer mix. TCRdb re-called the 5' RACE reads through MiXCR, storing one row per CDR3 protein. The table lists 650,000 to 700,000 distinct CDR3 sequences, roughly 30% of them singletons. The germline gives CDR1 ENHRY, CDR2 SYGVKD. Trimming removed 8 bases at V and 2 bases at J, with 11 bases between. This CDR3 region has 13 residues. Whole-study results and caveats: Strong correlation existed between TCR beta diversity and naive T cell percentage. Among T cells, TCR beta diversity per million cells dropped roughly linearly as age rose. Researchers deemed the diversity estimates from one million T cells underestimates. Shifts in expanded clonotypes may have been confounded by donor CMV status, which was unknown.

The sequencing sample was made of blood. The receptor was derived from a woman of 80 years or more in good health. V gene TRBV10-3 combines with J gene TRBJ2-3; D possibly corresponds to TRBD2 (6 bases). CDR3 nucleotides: TGTGCCATCCGCGGGACGGACACAGATACGCAGTATTTT. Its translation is CAIRGTDTDTQYF.